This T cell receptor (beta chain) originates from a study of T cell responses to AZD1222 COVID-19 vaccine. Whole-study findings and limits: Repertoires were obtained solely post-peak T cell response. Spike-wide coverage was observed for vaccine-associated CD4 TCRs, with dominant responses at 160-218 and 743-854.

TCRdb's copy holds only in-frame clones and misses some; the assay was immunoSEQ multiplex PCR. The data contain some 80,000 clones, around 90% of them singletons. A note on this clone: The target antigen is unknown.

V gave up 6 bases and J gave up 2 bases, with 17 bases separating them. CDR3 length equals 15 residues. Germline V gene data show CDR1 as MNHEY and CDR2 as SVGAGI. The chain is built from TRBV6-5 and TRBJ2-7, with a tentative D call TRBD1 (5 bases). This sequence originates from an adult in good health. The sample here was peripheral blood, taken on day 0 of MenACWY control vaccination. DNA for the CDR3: TGTGCCAGCAGACTTGTTTCGGCAGGGACCTACGAGCAGTACTTC. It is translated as CASRLVSAGTYEQYF.